This is a list of T cell receptor beta chains from one sample in a study of blood T cell repertoires in COVID-19. The assay was immunoSEQ multiplex PCR, and TCRdb's table has in-frame clones only and misses some. The table lists 100,000 to 150,000 clones, around nine tenths of them singletons, with about 1% in the top ten. The sequencing input was peripheral blood. The receptor source for this set is a woman of 80 years or more with acute or convalescent COVID-19. CDR3s leave out the opening cysteine and the closing phenylalanine or tryptophan.

CDR3aa: ASSLGTVGNTIY; j_gene: TRBJ1-3; v_gene: TRBV7-8; len: 12
CDR3aa: ASSPGAYGYT; j_gene: TRBJ1-2; v_gene: TRBV7-9; len: 10
CDR3aa: SATSLNIQY; j_gene: TRBJ2-4; v_gene: TRBV20-1; len: 9
CDR3aa: ASSQYRTWDNEQF; j_gene: TRBJ2-1; v_gene: TRBV3-1/TRBV3-2; len: 13
CDR3aa: ASSYGGTLSHQPQH; j_gene: TRBJ1-5; v_gene: TRBV6-2/TRBV6-3; len: 14
CDR3aa: ASSSSADTQY; j_gene: TRBJ2-3; v_gene: TRBV7-9; len: 10
CDR3aa: ASGDRSNSPLH; j_gene: TRBJ1-6; v_gene: TRBV28; len: 11
CDR3aa: ASSQDRAGGTYEQY; j_gene: TRBJ2-7; v_gene: TRBV4-3; len: 14
CDR3aa: ASSRQGAGETQY; j_gene: TRBJ2-5; v_gene: TRBV3-1/TRBV3-2; len: 12
CDR3aa: ASSPGGLIVIEKLF; j_gene: TRBJ1-4; v_gene: TRBV19; len: 14